This T cell receptor (beta chain) derives from a study of T cells in Graves' hyperthyroidism and ophthalmopathy (dated by TCRdb to between 2018 and 2020). As for the study more broadly: Peripheral blood was sampled at the time of initial diagnosis, prior to any treatment. The approximately 100 discovery patients were divided at random into training and test sets in a 7:3 ratio. Once sampling was done, hyperthyroidism patients were given methimazole at a starting dose of 30 mg daily, whereas ophthalmopathy patients were given high-dose intravenous methylprednisolone. The study also compared thyroid tissue and blood T-cell repertoires from about six Graves' hyperthyroidism patients. TCR V-J signatures able to tell the groups apart were searched for in a discovery cohort of 90 to 100 patients, of whom more than 40 had Graves' ophthalmopathy and around 58 had stable Graves' hyperthyroidism. According to the paper, TCR Vbeta CDR3 sequencing was carried out on some 130 peripheral blood samples, which came from approximately 43 ophthalmopathy, about 75 hyperthyroidism and about 17 progressor patients. Prospective prediction of ophthalmopathy was tested in an independent validation cohort of 18 to 20 hyperthyroidism patients and around 16 patients who later progressed to ophthalmopathy.

Cut back by 5 bases and 2 bases, the V and J ends lie 16 bases apart. The CDR3 sequence holds 16 residues, the cysteine and phenylalanine included. Only CDR3 DNA remains: 48 bases, in frame from the first base. The germline V gene (reference sequence) provides CDR1 SEHNR and CDR2 FQNEAQ. In this sample, this clonotype turned up many times. Its antigen specificity is not known. The record has no base qualities; no much larger clone is one base away. Graves' hyperthyroidism was defined as stable when no progression to ophthalmopathy occurred over 18 months of follow-up. Hyperthyroidism patients were aged 18 to 65 years and newly diagnosed, with disease duration of less than 2 months. Any patient with an uncontrolled infection, another autoimmune disease, pregnancy or lactation was excluded. Diagnoses were established on the basis of clinical symptoms, serum thyroxine and TRAb, thyroid ultrasound, and orbital computed tomography. Ficoll-Paque density gradient centrifugation was used to isolate PBMCs from 10 ml of fresh peripheral blood. Total RNA was extracted using Trizol reagent, and RNA quality was assessed on an Agilent 2100 Bioanalyzer.

The TCR beta CDR3 regions were amplified from RNA transcripts. For the first round of RT-PCR on the TCR CDR3, the HTBI primer set was used together with the Qiagen OneStep RT-PCR kit. Libraries were constructed in a second round of multiplex PCR, after which size selection and purification were carried out. Paired-end sequencing of the libraries was performed with 100 bp reads on an Illumina HiSeq2000. In the original analysis: SOAPnuke was used to process the raw data, throwing out any read that contained adapters or uncalled bases, had a mean Phred below 15, or lacked an exact constant-primer or identifier match. High-quality paired reads were merged with COPE v1.2.5, and unique nucleotide sequences were defined as clonotypes. MiTCR v1.1 was used to align the clonotypes against IMGT TRBV, TRBD and TRBJ reference segments. The analysis was restricted to V-J combinations with a frequency above 0.0001, which together covered roughly 99% of the repertoires. A TCS score was defined as the ratio between F50 (clonal expansion) and ExV (chaos), using BLOSUM62-based TCRdist between CDR3 peptides within each V-J. Welch's t-statistics and random forest reduced just over 500 V-J features to 13, which were used in a naive Bayes classifier (R e1071). TCRdb reprocessed the public reads (quality trimming at Q25 with fastp, clone calling with MiXCR) and kept in-frame beta chains. For every CDR3 protein sequence, its rows merge into one entry that carries the most common genes and DNA. For this entry, the V and J calls and clone size follow TCRdb and not the study's own pipeline. Here the sample has around 200,000 distinct CDR3 sequences; roughly 18% occur a single time. Just under 45% of the sample is in the top ten clones.

What the work shows at the level of the full study, not this receptor alone: No statistical method was used to set the sample size in advance, and investigators knew the group allocation. In validation, the model predicted progression to ophthalmopathy with approximately 69% sensitivity and approximately 74% specificity, a median of approximately 6.5 months before onset. A 13 V-J signature model separated ophthalmopathy from stable hyperthyroidism, with approximately 87% sensitivity and roughly 81% specificity in cross-validation and 80%/75% in testing. Blood samples also contained most of the expanded thyroid clonotypes (frequency above 0.001), which suggests that blood repertoires may reflect thyroid immune responses.

The sequence derives from a man aged 35-49 years with Graves' hyperthyroidism. Sequencing input: blood. The sequence is built from TRBV7-9 and TRBJ1-5, with the D gene uncertain. The nucleotide sequence reads as follows: TGTGCCAGCAGCCCAGGACCACCGTGGGGCAATCAGCCCCAGCATTTT. Its protein product is CASSPGPPWGNQPQHF.